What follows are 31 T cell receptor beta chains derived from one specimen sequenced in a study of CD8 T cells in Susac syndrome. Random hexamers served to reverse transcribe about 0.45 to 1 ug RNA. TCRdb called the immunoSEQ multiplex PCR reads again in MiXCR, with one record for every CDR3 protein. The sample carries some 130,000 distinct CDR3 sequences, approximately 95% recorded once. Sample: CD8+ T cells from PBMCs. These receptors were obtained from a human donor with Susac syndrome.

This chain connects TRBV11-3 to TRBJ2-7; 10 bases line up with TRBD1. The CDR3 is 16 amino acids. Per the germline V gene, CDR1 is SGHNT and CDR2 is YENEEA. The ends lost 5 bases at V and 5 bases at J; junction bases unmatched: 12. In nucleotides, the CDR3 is TGTGCCAGCAGCGGGGGACAGGGGATCGCGCTCGACGAGCAGTACTTC. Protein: CASSGGQGIALDEQYF.

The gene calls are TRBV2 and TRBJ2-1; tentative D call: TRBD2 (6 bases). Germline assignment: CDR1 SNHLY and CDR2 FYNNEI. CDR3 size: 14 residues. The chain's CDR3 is CATPRGSLGNEQFF. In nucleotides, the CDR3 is TGTGCTACCCCCCGGGGGTCACTCGGGAATGAGCAGTTCTTC.

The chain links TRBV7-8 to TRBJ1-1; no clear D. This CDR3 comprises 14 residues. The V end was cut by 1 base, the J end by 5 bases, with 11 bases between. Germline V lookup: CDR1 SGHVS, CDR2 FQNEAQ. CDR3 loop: CASSLVVQATEAFF. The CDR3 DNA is TGTGCCAGCAGCTTAGTGGTGCAGGCTACTGAAGCTTTCTTT.

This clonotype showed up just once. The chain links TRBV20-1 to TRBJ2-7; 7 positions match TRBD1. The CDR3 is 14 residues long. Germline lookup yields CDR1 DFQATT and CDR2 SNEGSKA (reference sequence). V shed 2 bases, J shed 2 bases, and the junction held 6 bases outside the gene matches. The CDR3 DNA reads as TGCAGTGCTAGAACGGACAGGACAACCTACGAGCAGTACTTC. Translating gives CSARTDRTTYEQYF.

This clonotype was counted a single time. The CDR3 DNA sequence: TGTGCCAGCAGCCCCTGGAGTGACACAGATACGCAGTATTTT. This translates into CASSPWSDTDTQYF. This chain joins TRBV9 and TRBJ2-3; D gene unclear. V dropped 4 bases and J dropped 2 bases, with 11 bases sitting between them. The V gene's germline CDR1 is SGDLS and CDR2 YYNGEE. CDR3 length equals 14 residues.

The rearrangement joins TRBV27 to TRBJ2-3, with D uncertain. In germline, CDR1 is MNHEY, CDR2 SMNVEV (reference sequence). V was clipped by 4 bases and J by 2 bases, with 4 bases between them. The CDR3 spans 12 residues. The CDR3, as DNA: TGTGCCAGCAGTTCGGACACAGATACGCAGTATTTT. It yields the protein CASSSDTDTQYF.

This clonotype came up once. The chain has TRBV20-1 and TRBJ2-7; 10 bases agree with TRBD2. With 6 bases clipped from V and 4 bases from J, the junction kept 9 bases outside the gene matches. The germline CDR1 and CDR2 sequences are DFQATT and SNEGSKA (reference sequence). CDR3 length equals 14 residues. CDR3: CSANRAAGGYEQYF. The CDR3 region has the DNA TGCAGTGCCAACCGGGCAGCGGGAGGGTACGAGCAGTACTTC.

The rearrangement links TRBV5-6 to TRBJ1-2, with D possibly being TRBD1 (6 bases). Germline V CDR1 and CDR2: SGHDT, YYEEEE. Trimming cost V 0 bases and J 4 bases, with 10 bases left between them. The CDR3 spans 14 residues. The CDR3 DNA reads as TGTGCCAGCAGCTTGGGGGACACCTTCTATGGCTACACCTTC. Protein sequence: CASSLGDTFYGYTF.

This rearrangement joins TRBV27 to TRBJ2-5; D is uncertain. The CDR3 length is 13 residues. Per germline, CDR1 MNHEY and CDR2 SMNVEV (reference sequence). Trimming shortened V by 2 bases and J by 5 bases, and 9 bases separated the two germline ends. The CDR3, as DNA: TGTGCCAGCAGTTTAGCCGTCGGTGAGACCCAGTACTTC. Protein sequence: CASSLAVGETQYF.

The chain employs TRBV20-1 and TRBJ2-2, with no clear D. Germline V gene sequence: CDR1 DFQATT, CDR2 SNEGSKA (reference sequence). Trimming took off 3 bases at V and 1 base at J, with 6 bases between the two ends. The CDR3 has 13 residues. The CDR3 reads CSASQLNTGELFF. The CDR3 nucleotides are TGCAGTGCTAGTCAACTGAACACCGGGGAGCTGTTTTTT.

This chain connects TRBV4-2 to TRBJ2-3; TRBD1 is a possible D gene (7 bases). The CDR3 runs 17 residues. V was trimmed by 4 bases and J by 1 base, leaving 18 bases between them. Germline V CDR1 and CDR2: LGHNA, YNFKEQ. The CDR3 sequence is CASSLARQGGGTDTQYF. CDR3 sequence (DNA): TGTGCCAGCAGCCTCGCAAGACAGGGAGGAGGCACAGATACGCAGTATTTT.

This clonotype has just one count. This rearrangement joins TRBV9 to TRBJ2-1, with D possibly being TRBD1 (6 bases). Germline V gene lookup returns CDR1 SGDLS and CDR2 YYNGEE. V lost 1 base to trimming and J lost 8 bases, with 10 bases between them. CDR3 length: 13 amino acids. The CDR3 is CASSVISGDEQFF. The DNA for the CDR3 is TGTGCCAGCAGCGTAATATCAGGGGATGAGCAGTTCTTC.

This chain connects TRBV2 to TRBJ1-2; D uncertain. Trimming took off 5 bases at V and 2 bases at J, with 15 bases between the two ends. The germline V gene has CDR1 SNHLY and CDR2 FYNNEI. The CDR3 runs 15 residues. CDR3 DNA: TGTGCCAGCAGTACGGACGGGCAGGCAAACTATGGCTACACCTTC. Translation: CASSTDGQANYGYTF.

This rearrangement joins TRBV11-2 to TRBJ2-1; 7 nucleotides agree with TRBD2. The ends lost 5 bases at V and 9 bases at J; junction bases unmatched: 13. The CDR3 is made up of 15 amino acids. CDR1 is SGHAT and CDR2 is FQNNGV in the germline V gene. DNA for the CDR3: TGTGCCAGCAGCCCCGCTTCGCGAGCGGGATTTGAGCAGTTCTTC. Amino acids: CASSPASRAGFEQFF.

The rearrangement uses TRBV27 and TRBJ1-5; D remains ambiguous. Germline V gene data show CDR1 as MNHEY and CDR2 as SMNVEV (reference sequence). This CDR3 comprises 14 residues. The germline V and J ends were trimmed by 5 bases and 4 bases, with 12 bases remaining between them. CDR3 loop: CASSPSGPNQPQHF. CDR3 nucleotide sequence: TGTGCCAGCAGTCCATCCGGACCTAATCAGCCCCAGCATTTT.

CDR3 DNA sequence: TGTGCCAGCAGCCAAGTCGGCGGCCAAGAGACCCAGTACTTC. It translates to CASSQVGGQETQYF. The rearrangement links TRBV14 to TRBJ2-5; no definite D call. The germline gives CDR1 SGHDN, CDR2 FVKESK. V lost 1 base and J lost 1, with 7 bases in between. There are 14 residues in the CDR3.

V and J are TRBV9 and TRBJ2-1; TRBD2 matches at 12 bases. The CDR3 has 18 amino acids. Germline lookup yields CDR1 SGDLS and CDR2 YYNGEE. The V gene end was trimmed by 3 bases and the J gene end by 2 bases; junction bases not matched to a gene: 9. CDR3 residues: CASSAFPRTSGTYNEQFF. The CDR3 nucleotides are TGTGCCAGCAGCGCCTTCCCACGGACTAGCGGGACCTACAATGAGCAGTTCTTC.

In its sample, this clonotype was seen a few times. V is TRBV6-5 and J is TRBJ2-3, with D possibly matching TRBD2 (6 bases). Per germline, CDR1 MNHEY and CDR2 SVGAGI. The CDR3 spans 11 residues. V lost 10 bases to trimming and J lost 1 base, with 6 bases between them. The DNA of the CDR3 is TGTGCCACTAGCGGCACAGATACGCAGTATTTT. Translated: CATSGTDTQYF.

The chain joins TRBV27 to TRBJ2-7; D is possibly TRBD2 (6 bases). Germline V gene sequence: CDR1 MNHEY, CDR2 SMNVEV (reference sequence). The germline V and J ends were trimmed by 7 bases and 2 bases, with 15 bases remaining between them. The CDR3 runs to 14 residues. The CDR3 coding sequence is TGTGCCAGCAACCCGTTGGGGGAGGCCTACGAGCAGTACTTC. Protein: CASNPLGEAYEQYF.

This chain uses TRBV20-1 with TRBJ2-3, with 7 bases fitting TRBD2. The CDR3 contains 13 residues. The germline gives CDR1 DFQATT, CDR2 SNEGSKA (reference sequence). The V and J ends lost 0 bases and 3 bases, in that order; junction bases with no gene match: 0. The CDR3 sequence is CSARDSGTDTQYF. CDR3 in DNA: TGCAGTGCTAGAGATAGCGGGACAGATACGCAGTATTTT.

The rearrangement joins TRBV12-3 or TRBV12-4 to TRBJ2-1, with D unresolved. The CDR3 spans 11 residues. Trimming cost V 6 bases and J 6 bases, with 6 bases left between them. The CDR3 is CASSKSNEQFF. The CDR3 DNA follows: TGTGCCAGCAGCAAAAGCAATGAGCAGTTCTTC.

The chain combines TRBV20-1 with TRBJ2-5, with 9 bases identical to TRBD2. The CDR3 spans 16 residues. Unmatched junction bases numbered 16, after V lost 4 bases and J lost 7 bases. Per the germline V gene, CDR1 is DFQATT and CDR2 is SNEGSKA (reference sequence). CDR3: CSAIGRTSVLVGTQYF. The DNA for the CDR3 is TGCAGTGCTATAGGGAGGACTAGCGTACTGGTCGGGACCCAGTACTTC.

CDR3 region: CASSLLGSGYTF. CDR3 sequence (DNA): TGTGCCAGCAGTTTATTGGGTAGTGGCTACACCTTC. This rearrangement joins TRBV28 to TRBJ1-2, with D uncertain. CDR1 is MDHEN, CDR2 SYDVKM, per germline. The CDR3 contains 12 residues. The V gene lost 1 base and the J gene lost 7 bases, with 7 bases spanning the gap.

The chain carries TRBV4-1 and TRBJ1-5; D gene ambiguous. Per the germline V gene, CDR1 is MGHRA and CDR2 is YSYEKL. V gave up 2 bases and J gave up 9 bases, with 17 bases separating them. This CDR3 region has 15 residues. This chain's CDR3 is CASSQRHTMVAPQHF. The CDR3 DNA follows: TGCGCCAGCAGCCAACGACATACAATGGTGGCGCCCCAGCATTTT.

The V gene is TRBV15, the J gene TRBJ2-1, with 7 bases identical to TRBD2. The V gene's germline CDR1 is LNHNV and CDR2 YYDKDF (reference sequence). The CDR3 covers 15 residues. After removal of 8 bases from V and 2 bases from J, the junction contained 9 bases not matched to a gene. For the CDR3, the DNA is TGTGCCACCCTGATAAGAGCGGGGACCTACAATGAGCAGTTCTTC. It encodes CATLIRAGTYNEQFF. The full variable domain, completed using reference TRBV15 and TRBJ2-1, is DAMVIQNPRYQVTQFGKPVTLSCSQTLNHNVMYWYQQKSSQAPKLLFHYYDKDFNNEADTPDNFQSRRPNTSFCFLDIRSPGLGDTAMYLCATLIRAGTYNEQFFGPGTRLTVL.

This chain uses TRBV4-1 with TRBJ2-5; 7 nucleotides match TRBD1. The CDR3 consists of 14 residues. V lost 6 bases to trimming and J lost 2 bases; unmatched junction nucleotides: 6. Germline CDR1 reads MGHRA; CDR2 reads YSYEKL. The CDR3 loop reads CASSVTGQQETQYF. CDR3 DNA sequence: TGCGCCAGCAGTGTGACAGGGCAACAAGAGACCCAGTACTTC.

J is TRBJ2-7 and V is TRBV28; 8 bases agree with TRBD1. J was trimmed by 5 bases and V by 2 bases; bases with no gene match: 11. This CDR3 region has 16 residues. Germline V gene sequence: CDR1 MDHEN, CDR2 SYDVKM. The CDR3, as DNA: TGTGCCAGCAGTTTAGAGTCCTCGGGGACAGGTGACGAGCAGTACTTC. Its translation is CASSLESSGTGDEQYF.

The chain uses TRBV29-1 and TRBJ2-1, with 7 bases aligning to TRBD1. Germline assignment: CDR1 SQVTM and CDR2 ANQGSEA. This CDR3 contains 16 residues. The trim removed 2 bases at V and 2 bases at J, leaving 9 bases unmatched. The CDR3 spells CSVETPGQRTYNEQFF. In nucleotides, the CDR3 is TGCAGCGTTGAAACCCCGGGACAGAGGACCTACAATGAGCAGTTCTTC.

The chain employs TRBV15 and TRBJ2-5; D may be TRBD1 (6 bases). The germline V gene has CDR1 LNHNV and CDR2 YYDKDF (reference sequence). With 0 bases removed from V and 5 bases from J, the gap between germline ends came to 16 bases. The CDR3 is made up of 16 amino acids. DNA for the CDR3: TGTGCCACCAGCAGAGAACAACCGGACAGTGAGGAGACCCAGTACTTC. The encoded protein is CATSREQPDSEETQYF.

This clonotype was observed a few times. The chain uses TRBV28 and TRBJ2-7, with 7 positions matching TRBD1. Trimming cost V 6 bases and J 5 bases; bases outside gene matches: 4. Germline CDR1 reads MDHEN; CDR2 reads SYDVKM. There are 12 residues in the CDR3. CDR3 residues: CASSPTGNEQYF. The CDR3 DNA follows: TGTGCCAGCAGCCCGACAGGGAACGAGCAGTACTTC.

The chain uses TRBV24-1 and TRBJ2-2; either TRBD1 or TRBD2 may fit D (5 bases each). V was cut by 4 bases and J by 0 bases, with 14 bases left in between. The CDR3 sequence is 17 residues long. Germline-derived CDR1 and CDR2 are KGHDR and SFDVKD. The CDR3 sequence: CATSEGPRRTNTGELFF. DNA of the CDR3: TGTGCCACCAGTGAGGGGCCAAGGAGGACGAACACCGGGGAGCTGTTTTTT.